This entry concerns a single TCR beta chain. Its antigen is unknown. In the PCR, 60 Vbeta and 13 Jbeta primers were used. Produced via immunoSEQ multiplex PCR; TCRdb's table is partial and in-frame only. Of approximately 75,000 clones in the sample, approximately 82% are singletons; the top ten hold 18%. Germline assignment: CDR1 SNHLY and CDR2 FYNNEI. V was shortened by 5 bases and J by 2 bases, with 12 bases between the two germline ends. CDR3 size: 15 residues. The record originates from a study of cytomegalovirus exposure and HLA in healthy donors. General observations from the study: CMV antigen specificity of three CMV-associated chains was confirmed in vitro. TCR beta sequences reportedly predicted most subjects' HLA-A and HLA-B alleles accurately. Sequencing likely generated an artifact that appeared as a cluster of highly shared sequence variants. It was assumed in the presence/absence analyses that sequencing depth was roughly uniform across donors.

This TCR was sampled from a man in his 70s in good health and CMV-seropositive. The chain is built from TRBV2 and TRBJ1-4; unclear D gene. Input material: PBMCs. For the CDR3, the DNA is TGTGCCAGCAGTCCAACAGCAAGGACTAATGAAAAACTGTTTTTT. As protein: CASSPTARTNEKLFF.